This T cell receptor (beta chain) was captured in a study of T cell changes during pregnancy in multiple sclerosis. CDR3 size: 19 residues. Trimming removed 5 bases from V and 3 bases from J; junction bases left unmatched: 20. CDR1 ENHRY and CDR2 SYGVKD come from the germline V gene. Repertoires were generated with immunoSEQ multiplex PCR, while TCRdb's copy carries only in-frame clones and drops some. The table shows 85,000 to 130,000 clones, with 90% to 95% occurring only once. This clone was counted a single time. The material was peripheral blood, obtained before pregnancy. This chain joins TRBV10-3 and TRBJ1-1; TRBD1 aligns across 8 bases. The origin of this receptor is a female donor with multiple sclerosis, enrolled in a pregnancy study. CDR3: CAISTRPTGADRRDTEAFF. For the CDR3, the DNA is TGTGCCATCAGTACACGTCCGACAGGGGCGGACAGGAGGGACACTGAAGCTTTCTTT.